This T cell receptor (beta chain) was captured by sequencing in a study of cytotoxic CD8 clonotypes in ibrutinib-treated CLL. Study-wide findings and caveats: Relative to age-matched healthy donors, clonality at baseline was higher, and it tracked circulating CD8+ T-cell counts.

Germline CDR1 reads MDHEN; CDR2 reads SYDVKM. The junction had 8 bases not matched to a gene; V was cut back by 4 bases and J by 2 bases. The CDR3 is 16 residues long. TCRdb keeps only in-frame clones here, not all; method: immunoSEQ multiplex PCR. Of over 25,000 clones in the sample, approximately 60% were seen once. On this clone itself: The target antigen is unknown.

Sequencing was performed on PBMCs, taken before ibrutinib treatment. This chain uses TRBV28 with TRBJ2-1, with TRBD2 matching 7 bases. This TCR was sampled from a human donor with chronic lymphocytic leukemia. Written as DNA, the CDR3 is TGTGCCAGCAGTTCTGTAGCGGGCCCGACCTACAATGAGCAGTTCTTC. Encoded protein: CASSSVAGPTYNEQFF.